These 19 T cell receptor beta chains share one sample of origin, sequenced in a study of blood T cell repertoires in COVID-19. Libraries were prepared by immunoSEQ multiplex PCR; TCRdb keeps only in-frame clonotypes and omits some of them. The sample has 150,000 to 200,000 clones; about 77% are singletons. The specimen was peripheral blood. These receptors all stem from a woman of 80 years or more with active or convalescent COVID-19.

The genes are TRBV6-5 and TRBJ1-2, with D tentatively TRBD1 (6 bases). The CDR3 spans 13 residues. The V and J ends lost 6 bases and 8 bases respectively, with 16 bases between them. CDR1 and CDR2 (germline): MNHEY, SVGAGI. For the CDR3, the DNA is TGTGCCAGCAGACAGGGTTCGGATCAGGGCTACACCTTC. The encoded protein is CASRQGSDQGYTF.

J is TRBJ2-7 and V is TRBV18; tentatively, D is TRBD1 (7 bases). The ends were cut back, 3 bases at V and 1 base at J, with 10 bases in the middle. Germline CDR1 is KGHSH and CDR2 is LQKENI. This CDR3 has 14 amino acids. The DNA for the CDR3 is TGTGCCAGCTCACCCGGGGGACAGTCCTACGAGCAGTACTTC. The encoded protein is CASSPGGQSYEQYF.

V usage is TRBV25-1 and J usage is TRBJ1-6; D gene ambiguous. The V gene lost 6 bases and the J gene lost 0 bases, with 9 bases spanning the gap. Germline CDR1 MGHDK, CDR2 SYGVNS. The CDR3 contains 15 residues. CDR3: CASRQPSSYNSPLHF. The DNA for the CDR3 is TGTGCCAGCAGGCAACCGAGCTCCTATAATTCACCCCTCCACTTT.

The rearrangement links TRBV4-1 to TRBJ1-6; 9 nucleotides line up with TRBD1. The CDR3 covers 15 residues. V lost 4 bases to trimming and J lost 4 bases; unmatched junction nucleotides: 2. Germline V CDR1 and CDR2: MGHRA, YSYEKL. This CDR3 reads CASSRDRGYNSPLHF. CDR3 DNA sequence: TGCGCCAGCAGCCGTGACAGGGGGTATAATTCACCCCTCCACTTT.

J is TRBJ2-2 and V is TRBV19; TRBD1 matches at 7 bases. The CDR3 is made up of 14 amino acids. Per the germline V gene, CDR1 is LNHDA and CDR2 is SQIVND (reference sequence). Trimming took 5 bases from V and 6 from J; bases not matched to a gene: 6. CDR3: CASSRQGIAGELFF. CDR3 nucleotides: TGTGCCAGTAGTCGACAGGGTATAGCCGGGGAGCTGTTTTTT.

The chain employs TRBV29-1 and TRBJ1-2; 9 bases align to TRBD1. The germline V gene has CDR1 SQVTM and CDR2 ANQGSEA. The CDR3 runs to 12 residues. The trim removed 4 bases at V and 8 bases at J, leaving 5 bases unmatched. CDR3 bases: TGCAGCGTTGCGGGACAGGGTTTGGGCTACACCTTC. Its translation is CSVAGQGLGYTF.

The CDR3 region has the DNA TGTGCCAGCAGCTTATTCGGGACAGGAAATAAATACGAGCAGTACTTC. It encodes CASSLFGTGNKYEQYF. V is TRBV11-2 and J is TRBJ2-7; 8 nucleotides align to TRBD1. The CDR3 spans 16 residues. In germline, CDR1 is SGHAT, CDR2 FQNNGV. J was trimmed by 4 bases and V by 2 bases; bases with no gene match: 10. Full variable domain (missing parts from reference TRBV11-2 and TRBJ2-7): EAGVAQSPRYKIIEKRQSVAFWCNPISGHATLYWYQQILGQGPKLLIQFQNNGVVDDSQLPKDRFSAERLKGVDSTLKIQPAKLEDSAVYLCASSLFGTGNKYEQYFGPGTRLTVT.

The V and J genes are TRBV7-7 and TRBJ2-2; 8 positions agree with TRBD1. Germline CDR1 reads SSHAT; CDR2 reads FNYEAQ (reference sequence). J lost 4 bases, V lost 5 bases, and 6 bases had no gene match. CDR3 length: 15 residues. The chain's CDR3 is CASSRTGGVTGELFF. In DNA form, the CDR3 reads TGTGCCAGCAGCAGAACAGGGGGAGTCACCGGGGAGCTGTTTTTT.

This chain uses TRBV6-1 with TRBJ1-1; D perhaps matches TRBD1 (6 bases). The germline V and J ends were trimmed by 2 bases and 6 bases, with 13 bases remaining between them. Germline CDR1 MNHNS, CDR2 SASEGT. The CDR3 covers 14 residues. In DNA form, the CDR3 reads TGTGCCAGCAGTGAACAGGGGCGGGTGTCTGAAGCTTTCTTT. This sequence encodes CASSEQGRVSEAFF.

The rearrangement links TRBV4-1 to TRBJ2-7, with D perhaps matching TRBD1 (6 bases). The germline gives CDR1 MGHRA, CDR2 YSYEKL. V shed 2 bases and J shed 5 bases, with 13 bases lying between them. This CDR3 region has 14 residues. The CDR3 bases are TGCGCCAGCAGCCAACCCCAGGGGATCGACGAGCAGTACTTC. Its translation is CASSQPQGIDEQYF.

This chain links TRBV19 with TRBJ2-2; 10 bases are shared with TRBD1. CDR3 length equals 16 residues. CDR1 LNHDA and CDR2 SQIVND come from the germline V gene (reference sequence). The trim removed 5 bases at V and 8 bases at J, leaving 11 bases unmatched. The CDR3 is CASSSPRDRGRGELFF. CDR3 in DNA: TGTGCCAGTAGTTCCCCCAGGGACAGGGGACGGGGGGAGCTGTTTTTT.

The chain carries TRBV19 and TRBJ2-7; 9 positions match TRBD1. Germline CDR1 LNHDA, CDR2 SQIVND (reference sequence). J lost 2 bases, V lost 3 bases, and 2 bases had no gene match. The CDR3 spans 14 residues. The CDR3 sequence: CASSIGDRAYEQYF. CDR3 nucleotides: TGTGCCAGTAGTATTGGGGACAGGGCCTACGAGCAGTACTTC.

The genes are TRBV6-1 and TRBJ1-2, with D hard to call. Germline CDR1 MNHNS, CDR2 SASEGT. Trimming pared 1 base from V and 5 bases from J, leaving 11 bases between. The CDR3 covers 14 residues. CDR3 nucleotides: TGTGCCAGCAGTGAAGACTTTTGGAGTTATGGCTACACCTTC. It codes for CASSEDFWSYGYTF.

The genes are TRBV7-9 and TRBJ1-2, with D hard to call. The CDR3 runs to 12 residues. The V gene lost 3 bases and the J gene lost 1 base, with 3 bases spanning the gap. Germline-derived CDR1 and CDR2 are SEHNR and FQNEAQ (reference sequence). Written as DNA, the CDR3 is TGTGCCAGCAGCTTCGTTAACTATGGCTACACCTTC. Its translation is CASSFVNYGYTF.

The chain recombines TRBV2 with TRBJ2-7; 11 bases align to TRBD1. V lost 7 bases and J lost 3; bases outside the gene matches: 5. The CDR3 loop spans 14 amino acids. Per the germline V gene, CDR1 is SNHLY and CDR2 is FYNNEI. This CDR3 is CASKQGQGVYEQYF. The CDR3 DNA is TGTGCCAGCAAACAGGGACAGGGGGTCTACGAGCAGTACTTC.

The chain uses TRBV28 and TRBJ2-2, with TRBD1 as a possible D gene (5 bases). Deletions cut 7 bases from V and 0 bases from J, with 15 bases between. Germline V gives CDR1 MDHEN, CDR2 SYDVKM. This CDR3 is 16 amino acids long. The CDR3 protein is CASKGTGYSNTGELFF. CDR3 sequence (DNA): TGTGCCAGCAAGGGAACAGGCTATTCGAACACCGGGGAGCTGTTTTTT.

This clone showed up just once. The V and J genes are TRBV2 and TRBJ2-5, with D tentatively TRBD1 (5 bases). Germline CDR1 and CDR2: SNHLY and FYNNEI. The CDR3 totals 12 residues. V lost 8 bases and J 7 bases, leaving 14 bases between the germline ends. The CDR3 nucleotides read TGTGCCAGCCGAGAGGACATCTCGACCCAGTACTTC. It yields the protein CASREDISTQYF.

V usage is TRBV28 and J usage is TRBJ2-5, with 11 bases identical to TRBD2. CDR3 size: 16 residues. Trimming took 3 bases from V and 5 from J; bases not matched to a gene: 8. CDR1 is MDHEN and CDR2 is SYDVKM in the germline V gene. CDR3 in amino acids: CASSFGSGGVHETQYF. CDR3 bases: TGTGCCAGCAGTTTTGGTAGCGGGGGGGTTCACGAGACCCAGTACTTC.

The chain carries TRBV5-4 and TRBJ1-1, with a possible D match to TRBD1 (5 bases). Looked up from germline, CDR1 is SGHNT and CDR2 is YYREEE (reference sequence). The CDR3 is 15 amino acids. V was cut by 4 bases and J by 1 base, with 14 bases left in between. The CDR3 sequence: CASSPDRGGNTEAFF. In DNA, the CDR3 is TGTGCCAGCAGCCCGGACCGGGGGGGGAACACTGAAGCTTTCTTT.